This TCR beta chain was recorded in a study of CD8+ T cells in alopecia areata. Study-wide context: Treated patients took oral tofacitinib at 5 to 10 mg twice daily.

In the case of this clone: Its antigen is undetermined.

Sample treatment: oral pan-JAK inhibitor, 5-10 mg twice daily. Peripheral blood and lesional scalp punch biopsies were taken from alopecia areata patients. The study, taken as a whole, reports: Both scalp clonality and the expanded CD8+ clones among the top 100 showed a significant decrease with tofacitinib. Amid tofacitinib therapy, many expanded lesional clones stayed present in scalp and blood.

RNA, once extracted, was reverse transcribed into cDNA for use as the sequencing template. The repertoire was sequenced with immunoSEQ multiplex PCR; TCRdb's copy has only in-frame clones and lacks some. This sample has about 180,000 clones; about half occur once, and the top ten carry around 9.1%. This receptor was obtained from a human donor with alopecia areata. Sequencing used CD8+ T cells sorted from blood, obtained around week 54, from a patient treated with tofacitinib.

The CDR3 DNA follows: TGTGCCAGCAGTGAATTCCCCAACTATGGCTACACCTTC. Translation gives CASSEFPNYGYTF. The rearrangement joins TRBV25-1 to TRBJ1-2; D is unresolved. This CDR3 spans 13 amino acids. V dropped 1 base and J dropped 2 bases, with 5 bases sitting between them. Germline V gene data show CDR1 as MGHDK and CDR2 as SYGVNS.